Shown below are 29 T cell receptor beta chains from a single sample sequenced in a study of response to subunit inactivated influenza vaccine. TCRdb processed the RT-PCR reads anew with MiXCR; each CDR3 protein has one entry. The data show 750,000 to 850,000 distinct CDR3 sequences, less than 20% seen once. Sequenced material: PBMCs from blood, taken around 5 days after vaccination. These TCRs come from a man aged 50 to 59 who received an inactivated influenza vaccine.

This chain joins TRBV9 and TRBJ2-7; D ambiguous. The CDR3 consists of 15 residues. With 0 bases removed from V and 2 bases from J, the gap between germline ends came to 12 bases. Per germline, CDR1 SGDLS and CDR2 YYNGEE. Written as DNA, the CDR3 is TGTGCCAGCAGCGTAGGGAGACGAGAAACCTACGAGCAGTACTTC. It encodes CASSVGRRETYEQYF.

The CDR3 nucleotides read TGTGCCAGCAGTTACGAATCGGGGAGCGACCAGCCCCAGCATTTT. Its translation: CASSYESGSDQPQHF. The chain links TRBV6-2 or TRBV6-3 to TRBJ1-5; D is ambiguous. V was shortened by 2 bases and J by 7 bases, with 15 bases between the two germline ends. CDR1 and CDR2 (germline): MNHEY, SVGEGT. The CDR3 sequence is 15 residues long.

This clonotype occurred a few times. The chain recombines TRBV5-1 with TRBJ1-2; D gene uncertain. Germline lookup yields CDR1 SGHRS and CDR2 YFSETQ. Between the trimmed V and J ends, which lost 2 bases and 4 bases, there was a span of 6 bases. The CDR3 length is 12 residues. CDR3 in DNA: TGCGCCAGCAGCTTCCCCTCCTATGGCTACACCTTC. Its translation is CASSFPSYGYTF.

Only a few counts were recorded for this clonotype. The CDR3 is CASSSSSGQGRSPLHF. Written as DNA, the CDR3 is TGTGCCAGCAGTTCGTCCTCTGGACAGGGTCGCTCACCCCTCCACTTT. The gene calls are TRBV6-2 or TRBV6-3 and TRBJ1-6; 8 bases match TRBD1. The CDR3 has 16 residues. Unmatched junction bases numbered 12, after V lost 4 bases and J lost 10 bases. Germline CDR1 reads MNHEY; CDR2 reads SVGEGT.

This clonotype occurred many times. The chain employs TRBV12-3 or TRBV12-4 and TRBJ2-5; 15 bases fit TRBD2. J was trimmed by 6 bases and V by 2 bases; bases with no gene match: 7. This CDR3 contains 17 residues. CDR3 amino acids: CASSLWTSGRAGKTQYF. The CDR3 region has the DNA TGTGCCAGCAGTTTATGGACTAGCGGGAGGGCCGGGAAGACCCAGTACTTC.

This clonotype has a count of ten or more. The CDR3 here is CASSFEGTGADTQYF. The CDR3, as DNA: TGTGCCAGCAGTTTTGAAGGGACAGGGGCAGATACGCAGTATTTT. The rearrangement links TRBV12-3 or TRBV12-4 to TRBJ2-3; 10 bases match TRBD1. Germline trimming cut 3 bases from V and 4 bases from J; bases unmatched to any gene: 4. This CDR3 is 15 amino acids long.

This clonotype turned up a few times. The V and J genes are TRBV5-5 and TRBJ2-5; 9 positions agree with TRBD2. J gave up 2 bases and V 1 base, and 3 bases lay outside the gene matches. The germline V gene has CDR1 SGHKS and CDR2 YYEKEE (reference sequence). CDR3 length equals 15 residues. The CDR3 DNA follows: TGTGCCAGCAGCTTGATGGCGGGAGGGCAAGAGACCCAGTACTTC. Translating gives CASSLMAGGQETQYF.

The rearrangement joins TRBV21-1 to TRBJ2-7; the D segment call TRBD1 is taken from the table without a DNA check. TRBV21-1 is reported as a pseudogene. The CDR3 has 18 residues. Here the CDR3 reads CASSEKGRRDRACYEQYF. The CDR3 DNA reads as TGTGCCAGCAGCGAAAAAGGGCGGCGGGACAGGGCATGCTACGAGCAGTACTTC.

The rearrangement uses TRBV27 and TRBJ2-1; weak D call: TRBD2 (6 bases). The length of the CDR3 is 13 residues. V was shortened by 4 bases and J by 9 bases, with 13 bases between the two germline ends. CDR1 and CDR2 (germline): MNHEY, SMNVEV (reference sequence). The CDR3 region is CASSSTSRAEQFF. The CDR3 DNA follows: TGTGCCAGCAGTTCGACTAGTCGGGCTGAGCAGTTCTTC.

The chain carries TRBV10-3 and TRBJ2-5; 8 bases are a match to TRBD2. The CDR3 is 13 residues long. Germline CDR1 is ENHRY and CDR2 is SYGVKD. The trim removed 6 bases at V and 5 bases at J, leaving 5 bases unmatched. The CDR3 reads CAIRSASGETQYF. CDR3 bases: TGTGCCATCAGAAGCGCTAGCGGGGAGACCCAGTACTTC.

The chain couples TRBV6-2 or TRBV6-3 to TRBJ2-7; 9 bases match TRBD1. Per the germline V gene, CDR1 is MNHEY and CDR2 is SVGEGT. V dropped 7 bases and J dropped 2; count of bases not matched to a gene: 6. CDR3 length equals 14 residues. CDR3 sequence reads: CASTRNRGPYEQYF. The CDR3 region has the DNA TGTGCCAGCACTCGCAACAGGGGGCCCTACGAGCAGTACTTC.

The chain combines TRBV5-5 with TRBJ2-1, with TRBD2 matching over 12 bases. This CDR3 comprises 16 residues. V was pared by 0 bases and J by 8 bases, with 6 bases of the junction left unmatched. CDR1 is SGHKS, CDR2 YYEKEE, per germline (reference sequence). CDR3 nucleotide sequence: TGTGCCAGCAGCTTGGGACTAGCGGGAGCATGGGATGAGCAGTTCTTC. It yields the protein CASSLGLAGAWDEQFF.

The rearrangement joins TRBV14 to TRBJ2-1, with D possibly being TRBD1 (6 bases). V dropped 3 bases and J dropped 0 bases, with 9 bases sitting between them. Germline lookup yields CDR1 SGHDN and CDR2 FVKESK. The CDR3 runs to 15 residues. CDR3 in DNA: TGTGCCAGCAGCCAGACAGGAGTCTCCTACAATGAGCAGTTCTTC. It codes for CASSQTGVSYNEQFF.

V is TRBV11-2 and J is TRBJ2-3; 8 bases are shared with TRBD2. The germline gives CDR1 SGHAT, CDR2 FQNNGV. The CDR3 contains 15 residues. The ends lost 5 bases at V and 2 bases at J; junction bases unmatched: 6. The CDR3 nucleotides are TGTGCCAGCAGCGCGGGGGGCCCCCCCACAGATACGCAGTATTTT. Protein: CASSAGGPPTDTQYF. The complete variable domain, with remaining parts taken from reference TRBV11-2 and TRBJ2-3, reads EAGVAQSPRYKIIEKRQSVAFWCNPISGHATLYWYQQILGQGPKLLIQFQNNGVVDDSQLPKDRFSAERLKGVDSTLKIQPAKLEDSAVYLCASSAGGPPTDTQYFGPGTRLTVL.

This clonotype was detected many times. The chain uses TRBV5-5 and TRBJ2-3, with a possible D match to TRBD1 (6 bases). This CDR3 has 16 residues. CDR1 and CDR2 from the germline V gene are SGHKS and YYEKEE (reference sequence). Trimming stripped 0 bases from V and 1 base from J, with 12 bases between. CDR3 residues: CASSLAWGHGTDTQYF. For the CDR3, the DNA is TGTGCCAGCAGCTTGGCCTGGGGACATGGCACAGATACGCAGTATTTT. Based on the CDR3 plus reference TRBV5-5 and TRBJ2-3, the full variable domain is DAGVTQSPTHLIKTRGQQVTLRCSPISGHKSVSWYQQVLGQGPQFIFQYYEKEERGRGNFPDRFSARQFPNYSSELNVNALLLGDSALYLCASSLAWGHGTDTQYFGPGTRLTVL.

Points on this clonotype: The junction differs from germline at one of its ends, possibly a read error. The chain recombines TRBV12-3 or TRBV12-4 with TRBJ1-6, with D uncertain. The CDR3 contains 13 residues. CDR3 sequence (DNA): TGTGCCAGGAGTTTATTCCCGGCACCCCCCCTCCACTTT. Its protein is CARSLFPAPPLHF.

The chain recombines TRBV10-3 with TRBJ1-2, with a tentative D call TRBD1 (5 bases). V lost 6 bases to trimming and J lost 5 bases, with 22 bases between them. Germline CDR1 reads ENHRY; CDR2 reads SYGVKD. The CDR3 spans 16 residues. CDR3 loop: CAISLGFGTGGYGYTF. In DNA form, the CDR3 reads TGTGCCATCAGCTTGGGTTTCGGGACGGGTGGATATGGCTACACCTTC.

This clonotype was counted at least ten times. The CDR3 spells CSASGGSTDTQYF. DNA of the CDR3: TGCAGTGCGTCGGGGGGGAGTACAGATACGCAGTATTTT. V and J are TRBV20-1 and TRBJ2-3; 8 bases are shared with TRBD2. Trimming cost V 6 bases and J 3 bases; bases outside gene matches: 5. Per the germline V gene, CDR1 is DFQATT and CDR2 is SNEGSKA (reference sequence). The CDR3 is 13 amino acids.

This clonotype was picked up a small number of times. The J gene is TRBJ2-4, the V gene TRBV20-1; 12 bases match TRBD2. The CDR3 loop spans 17 amino acids. J lost 0 bases, V lost 3 bases, and 6 bases had no gene match. Looked up from germline, CDR1 is DFQATT and CDR2 is SNEGSKA (reference sequence). The CDR3 nucleotides read TGCAGTGCTAGGGGGCTAGCGGGAGGGATAGCCAAAAACATTCAGTACTTC. Its protein product is CSARGLAGGIAKNIQYF.

This clonotype was seen a few times. This rearrangement joins TRBV20-1 to TRBJ2-7; D possibly corresponds to TRBD2 (6 bases). The CDR3 runs to 15 residues. V gave up 5 bases and J gave up 4 bases, with 21 bases separating them. The germline V gene encodes CDR1 DFQATT and CDR2 SNEGSKA (reference sequence). CDR3 sequence: CSAGGLDSGEYEQYF. CDR3 coding DNA: TGCAGTGCTGGGGGGTTGGATAGCGGCGAATACGAGCAGTACTTC.

This clonotype occurred a few times. V gene TRBV12-3 or TRBV12-4 combines with J gene TRBJ2-1; no firm D call. This CDR3 has 15 amino acids. The V gene lost 5 bases and the J gene lost 0 bases, with 11 bases spanning the gap. The CDR3 reads CASSKQWSSYNEQFF. The CDR3 bases are TGTGCCAGCAGTAAACAGTGGAGCTCCTACAATGAGCAGTTCTTC.

This clonotype turned up a few times. The chain links TRBV5-1 to TRBJ2-1, with D perhaps TRBD2 (6 bases). The CDR3 is 15 amino acids. The V gene's germline CDR1 is SGHRS and CDR2 YFSETQ. V was trimmed by 5 bases and J by 4 bases, leaving 16 bases between them. This CDR3 reads CASRPGRTKYNEQFF. CDR3 nucleotide sequence: TGCGCCAGCAGGCCGGGACGGACTAAATACAATGAGCAGTTCTTC. The full variable domain, its missing parts supplied by reference TRBV5-1 and TRBJ2-1, is KAGVTQTPRYLIKTRGQQVTLSCSPISGHRSVSWYQQTPGQGLQFLFEYFSETQRNKGNFPGRFSGRQFSNSRSEMNVSTLELGDSALYLCASRPGRTKYNEQFFGPGTRLTVL.

This clonotype was recorded a few times. This chain joins TRBV5-1 and TRBJ1-1; D ambiguous. V shed 0 bases and J shed 7 bases, with 10 bases lying between them. CDR1 and CDR2 from the germline V gene are SGHRS and YFSETQ. The CDR3 is 13 amino acids. In nucleotides, the CDR3 is TGCGCCAGCAGCTTGGCCGAGGGTGTTGAAGCTTTCTTT. It codes for CASSLAEGVEAFF. Filled out from reference TRBV5-1 and TRBJ1-1, the complete variable domain reads KAGVTQTPRYLIKTRGQQVTLSCSPISGHRSVSWYQQTPGQGLQFLFEYFSETQRNKGNFPGRFSGRQFSNSRSEMNVSTLELGDSALYLCASSLAEGVEAFFGQGTRLTVV.

This clonotype was seen once. The rearrangement links TRBV3-1 to TRBJ2-1, with unresolved D. The CDR3 spans 14 residues. Germline loops: CDR1 LGHDT, CDR2 YNNKEL (reference sequence). Between the trimmed V and J ends, which lost 3 bases and 0 bases, there was a span of 6 bases. The CDR3: CASSHLSSYNEQFF. CDR3 DNA: TGTGCCAGCAGCCACCTCAGCTCCTACAATGAGCAGTTCTTC.

The CDR3 region is CASSLEGAGGRTDTQYF. The DNA of the CDR3 is TGCGCCAGCAGCTTGGAGGGGGCAGGGGGACGCACAGATACGCAGTATTTT. The V call is TRBV5-1, the J call TRBJ2-3; TRBD1 aligns across 7 bases. The trim removed 0 bases at V and 1 base at J, leaving 8 bases unmatched. The CDR3 consists of 17 residues. Germline V lookup: CDR1 SGHRS, CDR2 YFSETQ.

This chain links TRBV20-1 with TRBJ2-7; 7 bases align to TRBD2. Germline-derived CDR1 and CDR2 are DFQATT and SNEGSKA (reference sequence). CDR3 length: 12 amino acids. Unmatched junction bases numbered 5, after V lost 3 bases and J lost 6 bases. CDR3 in amino acids: CSARRGGAEQYF. CDR3 nucleotide sequence: TGCAGTGCTAGGCGGGGAGGGGCCGAGCAGTACTTC.

A few counts support this clonotype. The chain combines TRBV18 with TRBJ1-1, with 7 bases that match TRBD1. The CDR3 runs to 17 residues. Trimming took 3 bases from V and 4 from J; bases not matched to a gene: 14. Germline loops: CDR1 KGHSH, CDR2 LQKENI. The CDR3 here is CASSPFTSEGASTEAFF. CDR3 coding DNA: TGTGCCAGCTCACCCTTCACAAGTGAGGGGGCAAGCACTGAAGCTTTCTTT.

V is TRBV6-5 and J is TRBJ2-1; no clear D gene. CDR3 length equals 15 residues. CDR1 and CDR2 (germline): MNHEY, SVGAGI. The V end was cut by 2 bases, the J end by 2 bases, with 10 bases between. Here the CDR3 reads CASSYRTATYNEQFF. For the CDR3, the DNA is TGTGCCAGCAGTTACCGGACCGCCACCTACAATGAGCAGTTCTTC.

This clonotype was observed at least ten times. CDR3 sequence (DNA): TGCAGTGCTTTGAACAGGGGTTCGAAGACCCAGTACTTC. The encoded protein is CSALNRGSKTQYF. The chain links TRBV20-1 to TRBJ2-5, with TRBD1 matching 7 bases. Trimming removed 5 bases from V and 6 bases from J; junction bases left unmatched: 9. The CDR3 sequence is 13 residues long. From germline, CDR1 is DFQATT and CDR2 SNEGSKA (reference sequence).